This entry features one T cell receptor (beta chain) sequence. Antigen: not known. This entry comes from a study of OX40 agonist ivuxolimab in advanced cancers. On the study more broadly: Ivuxolimab, which is an agonistic anti-OX40 (CD134) antibody, was administered to the patients. Study-wide results and caveats: In the 0.1 to 3.0 mg/kg range, CD4+ and CD8+ blood T cells had expanded clonally by week 6. Low normalized T-cell clonal expansion was also seen in some nonresponders. It was not determined which antigens were specifically recognized by the peripheral T cells that had undergone clonal expansion.

Clones were sequenced by immunoSEQ multiplex PCR, and TCRdb holds only the in-frame ones, with some missing. The top ten clones hold about 0.35% of a sample with tens of thousands of clones, roughly 88% of them seen once. Trimming removed 4 bases from V and 0 bases from J, with 9 bases in between. The CDR3 has 15 amino acids. Germline-derived CDR1 and CDR2 are MNHEY and SVGAGI. The sample was CD4+ or CD8+ T cells sorted from blood, taken in a trial of the OX40 agonist ivuxolimab. This chain links TRBV6-5 with TRBJ2-2, with D possibly called TRBD1 or TRBD2 (5 bases each). This clonotype was obtained from an adult with an advanced solid tumor such as melanoma, head and neck, liver or kidney cancer. CDR3: CASSSGRPNTGELFF. The CDR3 bases are TGTGCCAGCAGTTCGGGACGGCCGAACACCGGGGAGCTGTTTTTT.